Listed here are 13 T cell receptor beta chains from one sample, sequenced in a study of cytomegalovirus exposure and HLA in healthy donors. The study ran its PCR with 60 Vbeta and 13 Jbeta primers. This table comes from immunoSEQ multiplex PCR, and its TCRdb copy is limited to in-frame clones, with some not included. In the table there are around 170,000 clones, around 80% of which are singletons. Sequencing was carried out using PBMCs. The origin of the receptors is a woman aged 45 to 65 in good health and CMV-seropositive.

This clone was observed a few times. The chain has TRBV5-6 and TRBJ2-2; TRBD2 matches 8 bases. The ends lost 0 bases at V and 4 bases at J; junction bases unmatched: 5. The length of the CDR3 is 16 residues. Germline V lookup: CDR1 SGHDT, CDR2 YYEEEE. The CDR3 nucleotides read TGTGCCAGCAGCTTGGGGCTAGCGGGCATCACCGGGGAGCTGTTTTTT. It codes for CASSLGLAGITGELFF.

The J gene is TRBJ2-7, the V gene TRBV5-5; 8 positions agree with TRBD2. The trim removed 4 bases at V and 4 bases at J, leaving 7 bases unmatched. Looked up from germline, CDR1 is SGHKS and CDR2 is YYEKEE (reference sequence). CDR3 length: 14 residues. CDR3 sequence: CASSRAGARYEQYF. The CDR3 coding sequence is TGTGCCAGCAGCAGAGCGGGGGCCCGGTACGAGCAGTACTTC.

V is TRBV7-9 and J is TRBJ2-5; 11 positions agree with TRBD1. The germline V gene encodes CDR1 SEHNR and CDR2 FQNEAQ (reference sequence). The CDR3 extends over 14 amino acids. The trim removed 5 bases at V and 5 bases at J, leaving 4 bases unmatched. The CDR3 region is CASSLRTGGETQYF. CDR3 DNA sequence: TGTGCCAGCAGCCTCCGGACAGGGGGCGAGACCCAGTACTTC. The full variable domain, its missing parts supplied by reference TRBV7-9 and TRBJ2-5, is DTGVSQNPRHKITKRGQNVTFRCDPISEHNRLYWYRQTLGQGPEFLTYFQNEAQLEKSRLLSDRFSAERPKGSFSTLEIQRTEQGDSAMYLCASSLRTGGETQYFGPGTRLLVL.

This chain uses TRBV9 with TRBJ2-6; a weak D match, TRBD1 (6 bases). The CDR3 covers 16 residues. Looked up from germline, CDR1 is SGDLS and CDR2 is YYNGEE. The V and J ends lost 0 bases and 2 bases respectively, with 9 bases between them. The DNA of the CDR3 is TGTGCCAGCAGCGTAGAGGGACACGCTGGGGCCAACGTCCTGACTTTC. This translates into CASSVEGHAGANVLTF. The full variable domain, its missing parts supplied by reference TRBV9 and TRBJ2-6, is DSGVTQTPKHLITATGQRVTLRCSPRSGDLSVYWYQQSLDQGLQFLIQYYNGEERAKGNILERFSAQQFPDLHSELNLSSLELGDSALYFCASSVEGHAGANVLTFGAGSRLTVL.

The chain joins TRBV21-1 to TRBJ2-1; the table gives TRBD1 as D, unverified against the DNA. TRBV21-1 is given as a pseudogene. The CDR3 totals 14 residues. CDR3 region: CASSIPGQHNEQFF. The CDR3 region has the DNA TGTGCCAGCAGCATTCCGGGACAGCACAATGAGCAGTTCTTC.

J is TRBJ2-5 and V is TRBV4-3, with 7 bases fitting TRBD1. The junction had 5 bases not matched to a gene; V was cut back by 1 base and J by 0 bases. Germline V gives CDR1 LGHNA, CDR2 YSLEER. This CDR3 has 16 amino acids. The CDR3 region is CASSQGLQGNQETQYF. CDR3 nucleotides: TGCGCCAGCAGCCAAGGCCTACAGGGGAACCAAGAGACCCAGTACTTC.

The chain recombines TRBV6-5 with TRBJ2-5, with D perhaps TRBD2 (6 bases). The last part of the DNA fits TRBJ2-7 better; the J call may be wrong. Germline CDR1 reads MNHEY; CDR2 reads SVGAGI. This CDR3 is built from 15 residues. CDR3 sequence reads: CASSYSGGKGYEQYF. CDR3 coding DNA: TGTGCCAGCAGTTACTCGGGGGGAAAAGGATACGAGCAGTACTTC.

CDR3 sequence (DNA): TGCGCCAGCAGCTTAACGCAGGGGTTAGCGAACTATGGCTACACCTTC. Translated, it gives CASSLTQGLANYGYTF. The J gene is TRBJ1-2, the V gene TRBV5-1, with a weak D call TRBD1 (6 bases). Per the germline V gene, CDR1 is SGHRS and CDR2 is YFSETQ. The V and J ends lost 2 bases and 2 bases respectively, with 16 bases between them. The CDR3 is 16 amino acids.

The rearrangement uses TRBV2 and TRBJ2-3; D is undetermined. Trimming left V 7 bases short and J 5 bases short, with 7 bases between. The CDR3 has 11 amino acids. Germline CDR1 SNHLY, CDR2 FYNNEI. The chain's CDR3 is CASTGLDTQYF. The DNA for the CDR3 is TGTGCCAGCACGGGTTTAGATACGCAGTATTTT.

About this clone itself: A read error may produce the germline difference seen at one junction end. The chain couples TRBV7-9 to TRBJ1-5; 9 bases fit TRBD1. CDR1 and CDR2 (germline): SEHNR, FQNEAQ (reference sequence). This CDR3 contains 13 residues. The CDR3 DNA follows: TGTTCCAGCAGCCACAGGGGGCCTCAGCCCCAGCATTTT. As protein: CSSSHRGPQPQHF.

The genes are TRBV9 and TRBJ2-5; D is possibly TRBD2 (5 bases). The CDR3 length is 16 residues. Trimming shortened V by 4 bases and J by 3 bases, and 19 bases separated the two germline ends. The V gene's germline CDR1 is SGDLS and CDR2 YYNGEE. The CDR3: CASSHKSSDGKETQYF. DNA of the CDR3: TGTGCCAGCAGCCATAAAAGTTCGGACGGGAAAGAGACCCAGTACTTC.

The chain couples TRBV7-9 to TRBJ2-7; D is possibly TRBD2 (6 bases). Trimming pared 6 bases from V and 3 bases from J, leaving 12 bases between. Germline CDR1 SEHNR, CDR2 FQNEAQ (reference sequence). The CDR3 totals 13 residues. CDR3 region: CASSPGGIYEQYF. In DNA, the CDR3 is TGTGCCAGCAGTCCAGGCGGGATCTACGAGCAGTACTTC.

The rearrangement links TRBV28 to TRBJ2-7, with 10 positions matching TRBD1. The CDR3 is 17 residues long. The germline CDR1 and CDR2 sequences are MDHEN and SYDVKM. Losses at the gene ends were 4 bases for V and 2 bases for J; bases not matched to a gene: 11. CDR3 sequence: CASSSLLRDRGPYEQYF. The DNA for the CDR3 is TGTGCCAGCAGTTCCTTACTCCGGGACAGGGGACCCTACGAGCAGTACTTC.